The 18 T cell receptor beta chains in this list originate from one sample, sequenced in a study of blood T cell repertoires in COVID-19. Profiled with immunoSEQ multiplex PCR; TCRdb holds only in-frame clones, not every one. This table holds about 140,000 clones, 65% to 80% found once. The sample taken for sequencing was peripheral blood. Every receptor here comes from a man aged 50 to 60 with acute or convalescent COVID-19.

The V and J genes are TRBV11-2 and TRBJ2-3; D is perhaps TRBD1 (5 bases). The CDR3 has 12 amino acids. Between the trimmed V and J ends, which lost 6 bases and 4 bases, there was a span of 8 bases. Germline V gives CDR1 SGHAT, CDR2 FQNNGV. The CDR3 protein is CASSRGPDTQYF. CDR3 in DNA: TGTGCCAGCAGTAGGGGTCCAGATACGCAGTATTTT.

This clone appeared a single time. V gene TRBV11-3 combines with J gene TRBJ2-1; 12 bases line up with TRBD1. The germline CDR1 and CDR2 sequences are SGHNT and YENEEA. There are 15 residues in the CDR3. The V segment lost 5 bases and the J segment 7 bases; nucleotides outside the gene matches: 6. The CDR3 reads CASSAGTGGKNEQFF. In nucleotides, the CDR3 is TGTGCCAGCAGCGCCGGGACAGGGGGCAAAAATGAGCAGTTCTTC.

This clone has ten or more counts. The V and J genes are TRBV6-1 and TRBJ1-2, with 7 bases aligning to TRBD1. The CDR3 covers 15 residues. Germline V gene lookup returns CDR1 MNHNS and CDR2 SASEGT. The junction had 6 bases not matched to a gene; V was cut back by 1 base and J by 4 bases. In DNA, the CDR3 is TGTGCCAGCAGTGAAGGGACAGGTTCTTTCTATGGCTACACCTTC. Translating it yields CASSEGTGSFYGYTF.

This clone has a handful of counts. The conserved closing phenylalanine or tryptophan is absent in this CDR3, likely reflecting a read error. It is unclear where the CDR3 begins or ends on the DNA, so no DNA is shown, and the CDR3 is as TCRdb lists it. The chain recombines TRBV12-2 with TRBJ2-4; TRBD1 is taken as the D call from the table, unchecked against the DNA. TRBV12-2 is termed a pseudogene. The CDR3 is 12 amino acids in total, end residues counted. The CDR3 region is CASRQAPGPPLL.

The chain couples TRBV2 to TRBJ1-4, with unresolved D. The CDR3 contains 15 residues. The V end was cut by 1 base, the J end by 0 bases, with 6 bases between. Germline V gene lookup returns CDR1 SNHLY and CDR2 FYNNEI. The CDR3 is CASSEVETTNEKLFF. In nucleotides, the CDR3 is TGTGCCAGCAGTGAAGTAGAGACAACTAATGAAAAACTGTTTTTT.

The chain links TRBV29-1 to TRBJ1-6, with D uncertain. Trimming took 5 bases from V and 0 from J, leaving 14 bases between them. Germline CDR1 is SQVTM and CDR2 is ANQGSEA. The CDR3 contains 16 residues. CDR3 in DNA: TGCAGCGTTCGGGAGACGGTCGACTCCTATAATTCACCCCTCCACTTT. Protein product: CSVRETVDSYNSPLHF.

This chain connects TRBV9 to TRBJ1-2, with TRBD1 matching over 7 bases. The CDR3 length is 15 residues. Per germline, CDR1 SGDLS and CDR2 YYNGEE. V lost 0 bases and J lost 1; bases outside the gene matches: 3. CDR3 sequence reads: CASSVGDSSNYGYTF. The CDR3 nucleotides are TGTGCCAGCAGCGTAGGGGACAGTAGTAACTATGGCTACACCTTC.

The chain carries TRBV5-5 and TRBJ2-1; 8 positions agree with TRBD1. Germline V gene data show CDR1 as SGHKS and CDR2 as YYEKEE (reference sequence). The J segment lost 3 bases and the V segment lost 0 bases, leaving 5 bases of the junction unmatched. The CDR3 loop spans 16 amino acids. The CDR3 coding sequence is TGTGCCAGCAGCTTGGGAGGGACAGGATACTACAATGAGCAGTTCTTC. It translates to CASSLGGTGYYNEQFF.

For the CDR3, the DNA is TGCGCCAGCAGCTTAGCCGCGGGACCGAGCTATGGCTACACCTTC. This codes for CASSLAAGPSYGYTF. The chain links TRBV5-1 to TRBJ1-2; D might be TRBD1 (5 bases). The CDR3 contains 15 residues. Germline V gene data show CDR1 as SGHRS and CDR2 as YFSETQ. The V end lost 2 bases, the J end lost 4 bases, and 15 bases lay between the germline ends.

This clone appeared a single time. CDR3 residues: CATGGDTDTQYF. The CDR3 DNA reads as TGTGCCACCGGAGGGGACACAGATACGCAGTATTTT. This chain connects TRBV24-1 to TRBJ2-3; D might be TRBD2 (6 bases). Per the germline V gene, CDR1 is KGHDR and CDR2 is SFDVKD. Trimming removed 9 bases from V and 2 bases from J, with 8 bases in between. The CDR3 loop spans 12 amino acids.

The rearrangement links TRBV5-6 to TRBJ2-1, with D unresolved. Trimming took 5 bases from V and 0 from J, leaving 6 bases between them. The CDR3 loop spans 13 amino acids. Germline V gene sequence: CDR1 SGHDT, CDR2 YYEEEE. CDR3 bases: TGTGCCAGCAGTCGTAGCTCCTACAATGAGCAGTTCTTC. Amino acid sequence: CASSRSSYNEQFF.

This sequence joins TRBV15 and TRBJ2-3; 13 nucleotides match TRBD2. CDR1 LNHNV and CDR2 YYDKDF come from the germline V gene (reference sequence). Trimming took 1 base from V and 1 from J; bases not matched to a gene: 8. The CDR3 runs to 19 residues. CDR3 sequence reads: CATSRVSTSGGPGTDTQYF. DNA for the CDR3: TGTGCCACCAGCAGAGTCTCGACTAGCGGGGGGCCGGGCACAGATACGCAGTATTTT.

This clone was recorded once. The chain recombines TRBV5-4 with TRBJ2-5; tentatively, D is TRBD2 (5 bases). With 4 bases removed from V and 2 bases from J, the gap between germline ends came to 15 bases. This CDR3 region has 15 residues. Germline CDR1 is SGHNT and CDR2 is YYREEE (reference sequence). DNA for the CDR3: TGTGCCAGCAGCCCCTTAGGAGCGGATCAAGAGACCCAGTACTTC. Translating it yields CASSPLGADQETQYF.

In DNA, the CDR3 is TGTGCCAGCAGCTCACTTAGGGGGGAGGGCGAGCAGTACGTC. Translation gives CASSSLRGEGEQYV. V gene TRBV11-2 combines with J gene TRBJ2-7; weak D call: TRBD2 (7 bases). The CDR3 consists of 14 residues. V lost 4 bases and J lost 6, with 16 bases in between. In germline, CDR1 is SGHAT, CDR2 FQNNGV.

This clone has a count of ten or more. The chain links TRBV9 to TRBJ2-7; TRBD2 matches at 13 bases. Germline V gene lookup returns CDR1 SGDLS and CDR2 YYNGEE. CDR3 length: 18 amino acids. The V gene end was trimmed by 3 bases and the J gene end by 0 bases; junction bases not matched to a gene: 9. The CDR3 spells CASSGGGLAGVPSYEQYV. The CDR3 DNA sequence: TGTGCCAGCAGCGGAGGAGGACTAGCGGGGGTGCCCTCCTACGAGCAGTACGTC.

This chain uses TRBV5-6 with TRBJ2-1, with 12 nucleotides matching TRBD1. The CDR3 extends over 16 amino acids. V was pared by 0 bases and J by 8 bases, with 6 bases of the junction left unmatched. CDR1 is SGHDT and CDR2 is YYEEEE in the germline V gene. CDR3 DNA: TGTGCCAGCAGCTTGGTAGGGACAGGGGGCATAGATGAGCAGTTCTTC. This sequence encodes CASSLVGTGGIDEQFF.

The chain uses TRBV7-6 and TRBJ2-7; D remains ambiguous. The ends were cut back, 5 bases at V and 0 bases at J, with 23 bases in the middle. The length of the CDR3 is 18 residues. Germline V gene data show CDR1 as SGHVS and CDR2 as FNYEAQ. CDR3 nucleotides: TGTGCCAGCAGCACCTGCCGAGTTCAGCAGACACCCTCCTACGAGCAGTACGTC. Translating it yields CASSTCRVQQTPSYEQYV.

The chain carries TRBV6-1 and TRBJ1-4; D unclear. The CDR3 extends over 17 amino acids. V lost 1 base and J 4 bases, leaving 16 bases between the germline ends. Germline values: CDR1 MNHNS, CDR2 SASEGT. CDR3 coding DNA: TGTGCCAGCAGTGAAGGGATGCTACAGATTCATAATGAAAAACTGTTTTTT. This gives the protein CASSEGMLQIHNEKLFF.